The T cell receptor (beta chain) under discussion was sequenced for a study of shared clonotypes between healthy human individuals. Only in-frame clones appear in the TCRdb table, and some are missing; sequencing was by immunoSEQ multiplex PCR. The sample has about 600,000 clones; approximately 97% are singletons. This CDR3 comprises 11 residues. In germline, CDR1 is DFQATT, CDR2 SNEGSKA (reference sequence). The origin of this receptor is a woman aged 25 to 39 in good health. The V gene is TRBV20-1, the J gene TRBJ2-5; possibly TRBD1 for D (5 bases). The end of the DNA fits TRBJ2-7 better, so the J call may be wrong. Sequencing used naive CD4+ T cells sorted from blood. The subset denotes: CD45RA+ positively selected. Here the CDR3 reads CSAETGYEQYF. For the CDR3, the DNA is TGCAGTGCTGAAACAGGCTACGAGCAGTACTTC.